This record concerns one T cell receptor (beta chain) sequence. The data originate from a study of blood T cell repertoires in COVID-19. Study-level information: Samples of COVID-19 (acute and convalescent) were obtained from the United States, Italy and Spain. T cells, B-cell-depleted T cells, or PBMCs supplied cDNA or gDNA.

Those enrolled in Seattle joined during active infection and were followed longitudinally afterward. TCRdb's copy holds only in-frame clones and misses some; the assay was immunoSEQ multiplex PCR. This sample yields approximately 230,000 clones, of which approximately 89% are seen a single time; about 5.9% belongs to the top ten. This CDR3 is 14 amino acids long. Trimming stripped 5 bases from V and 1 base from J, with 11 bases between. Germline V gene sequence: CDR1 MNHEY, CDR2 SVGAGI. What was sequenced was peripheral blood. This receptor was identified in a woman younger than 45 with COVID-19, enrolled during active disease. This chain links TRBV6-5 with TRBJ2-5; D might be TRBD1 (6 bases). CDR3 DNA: TGTGCCAGCAGTCCTCCAGGGGCCCAAGAGACCCAGTACTTC. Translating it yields CASSPPGAQETQYF.